The 24 T cell receptor beta chains below were found in one sample sequenced in a study of blood T cell repertoires in COVID-19. Profiled with immunoSEQ multiplex PCR; TCRdb holds only in-frame clones, not every one. The sample lists around 130,000 clones; 84% were seen once. The sequenced material came from peripheral blood. The receptors shown here come from a human donor in a cohort sampled during active COVID-19.

The gene calls are TRBV6-6 and TRBJ1-1, with D possibly matching TRBD1 (5 bases). CDR3 length equals 14 residues. CDR1 is MNHNY and CDR2 is SVGAGI in the germline V gene (reference sequence). Between the trimmed V and J ends, which lost 7 bases and 6 bases, there was a span of 18 bases. CDR3 loop: CASTHPGGGSEAFF. The CDR3 DNA reads TGTGCCAGCACCCACCCGGGGGGGGGATCTGAAGCTTTCTTT.

V and J are TRBV19 and TRBJ2-2; D unclear. Germline V gives CDR1 LNHDA, CDR2 SQIVND (reference sequence). This CDR3 comprises 13 residues. The CDR3 loop is CASQTSNTGELFF. DNA for the CDR3: TGTGCTAGTCAGACAAGTAACACCGGGGAGCTGTTTTTT. Supplemented by reference TRBV19 and TRBJ2-2, the full variable domain reads DGGITQSPKYLFRKEGQNVTLSCEQNLNHDAMYWYRQDPGQGLRLIYYSQIVNDFQKGDIAEGYSVSREKKESFPLTVTSAQKNPTAFYLCASQTSNTGELFFGEGSRLTVL.

This sequence joins TRBV18 and TRBJ1-2; 7 bases match TRBD1. V was clipped by 1 base and J by 0 bases; unmatched bases: 5. Germline values: CDR1 KGHSH, CDR2 LQKENI. This CDR3 is 16 amino acids long. The CDR3 spells CASSPQQGTPNYGYTF. As DNA, the CDR3 is TGTGCCAGCTCACCACAACAGGGGACCCCTAACTATGGCTACACCTTC.

The chain carries TRBV3-1 (or the pseudogene TRBV3-2) and TRBJ1-1; 7 positions agree with TRBD1. Germline trimming cut 4 bases from V and 2 bases from J; bases unmatched to any gene: 4. Looked up from germline, CDR1 is LGHDT and CDR2 is YNNKEL (reference sequence). CDR3 length equals 14 residues. The CDR3 region has the DNA TGTGCCAGCAGCCGGGCAGGGGGTAACACTGAAGCTTTCTTT. Amino acid sequence: CASSRAGGNTEAFF.

The rearrangement joins TRBV7-3 to TRBJ2-1; 11 positions match TRBD2. CDR1 and CDR2 from the germline V gene are SGHTA and FQGTGA. The CDR3 extends over 21 amino acids. The ends lost 5 bases at V and 0 bases at J; junction bases unmatched: 18. In DNA form, the CDR3 reads TGTGCCAGCAGCCCAAGCCTAAGACTAGCGGGAACTCGTGGCTCCTACAATGAGCAGTTCTTC. As protein: CASSPSLRLAGTRGSYNEQFF.

This clone was recorded once. The V and J genes are TRBV21-1 and TRBJ1-6; TRBD1 is the table's D call and was not checked against the DNA. TRBV21-1 represents a pseudogene. The CDR3 sequence is 15 residues long. The CDR3 DNA is TGTGCCGCCGCGGACAGGGGGCTTTTAAAATCACCCCTCCACTTT. This codes for CAAADRGLLKSPLHF.

The chain links TRBV5-6 to TRBJ1-2; D remains unclear. Germline V gene sequence: CDR1 SGHDT, CDR2 YYEEEE. CDR3 length: 16 residues. V lost 1 base, J lost 8 bases, and 21 bases lay in between. CDR3 nucleotide sequence: TGTGCCAGCAGCTTGCAAATGGCGGCCGCAACGAGGGGCTACACCTTC. Translating it yields CASSLQMAAATRGYTF. Based on the CDR3 plus reference TRBV5-6 and TRBJ1-2, the full variable domain is DAGVTQSPTHLIKTRGQQVTLRCSPKSGHDTVSWYQQALGQGPQFIFQYYEEEERQRGNFPDRFSGHQFPNYSSELNVNALLLGDSALYLCASSLQMAAATRGYTFGSGTRLTVV.

This chain links TRBV7-9 with TRBJ2-7; TRBD2 is a possible D gene (6 bases). The V gene's germline CDR1 is SEHNR and CDR2 FQNEAQ (reference sequence). Trimming stripped 0 bases from V and 0 bases from J, with 12 bases between. This CDR3 is 16 amino acids long. The CDR3 sequence: CASSLALGRSSYEQYF. CDR3 bases: TGTGCCAGCAGCTTAGCTCTTGGGAGGTCCTCCTACGAGCAGTACTTC.

This clone was counted a few times. The J gene is TRBJ2-7, the V gene TRBV7-3, with 7 bases that match TRBD1. The CDR3 is made up of 13 amino acids. V trimming: 4 bases; J trimming: 6 bases; junction bases outside the gene matches: 6. Germline V CDR1 and CDR2: SGHTA, FQGTGA. CDR3 region: CASSYRPGGEQYF. The CDR3 bases are TGTGCCAGCAGCTATAGACCAGGGGGCGAGCAGTACTTC.

This clone was counted once. V and J are TRBV6-5 and TRBJ1-5, with a possible D match to TRBD1 (6 bases). Germline assignment: CDR1 MNHEY and CDR2 SVGAGI. Trimming removed 8 bases from V and 4 bases from J, with 18 bases in between. The CDR3 totals 15 residues. The CDR3 loop reads CASSRGGPGNQPQHF. The CDR3 DNA reads TGTGCCAGCTCCCGGGGGGGGCCCGGGAATCAGCCCCAGCATTTT.

This sequence joins TRBV18 and TRBJ2-2, with 7 bases fitting TRBD2. This CDR3 region has 15 residues. Unmatched junction bases numbered 10, after V lost 5 bases and J lost 7 bases. The germline gives CDR1 KGHSH, CDR2 LQKENI. CDR3 sequence reads: CASSGLGQVSGELFF. DNA of the CDR3: TGTGCCAGCTCAGGACTAGGACAAGTGAGCGGGGAGCTGTTTTTT. Full variable domain (rest looked up from reference TRBV18 and TRBJ2-2): NAGVMQNPRHLVRRRGQEARLRCSPMKGHSHVYWYRQLPEEGLKFMVYLQKENIIDESGMPKERFSAEFPKEGPSILRIQQVVRGDSAAYFCASSGLGQVSGELFFGEGSRLTVL.

The chain links TRBV6-5 to TRBJ1-5; possible D gene TRBD1, 6 bases. Germline V gene lookup returns CDR1 MNHEY and CDR2 SVGAGI. This CDR3 is 13 amino acids long. V lost 5 bases, J lost 5 bases, and 10 bases lay in between. CDR3 region: CASSTQGDQPQHF. In DNA, the CDR3 is TGTGCCAGCAGTACACAGGGTGATCAGCCCCAGCATTTT.

The chain joins TRBV11-2 to TRBJ1-5; 7 positions match TRBD1. The junction had 8 bases not matched to a gene; V was cut back by 5 bases and J by 4 bases. CDR3 size: 15 residues. CDR1 is SGHAT and CDR2 is FQNNGV in the germline V gene. CDR3 bases: TGTGCCAGCAGCCTAGGGTCAGGGGGGAATCAGCCCCAGCATTTT. The encoded protein is CASSLGSGGNQPQHF.

V gene TRBV6-4 combines with J gene TRBJ1-2; 7 bases match TRBD1. The CDR3 spans 15 residues. The germline V gene encodes CDR1 MRHNA and CDR2 SNTAGT. V shed 4 bases and J 3 bases; nucleotides not matched to a gene: 8. DNA for the CDR3: TGTGCCAGCAGTGTCACAGGGGTTGGGGACTATGGCTACACCTTC. Its translation: CASSVTGVGDYGYTF.

This clone turned up a few times. CDR3 bases: TGTGCCAGCCGACTAGCGGGGGGCCCACAAGAGACCCAGTACTTC. Encoded protein: CASRLAGGPQETQYF. This rearrangement joins TRBV6-5 to TRBJ2-5, with 13 bases identical to TRBD2. Germline CDR1 is MNHEY and CDR2 is SVGAGI. Unmatched junction bases numbered 5, after V lost 8 bases and J lost 2 bases. The length of the CDR3 is 15 residues.

This clone appeared many times. The V call is TRBV7-9, the J call TRBJ2-7; weak D call: TRBD2 (6 bases). CDR3 size: 11 residues. The germline CDR1 and CDR2 sequences are SEHNR and FQNEAQ (reference sequence). V lost 4 bases and J 6 bases, leaving 7 bases between the germline ends. The CDR3 bases are TGTGCCAGCAGCTCCGGGGGCGAGCAGTACTTC. Protein sequence: CASSSGGEQYF.

This clone appeared a single time. CDR3 nucleotide sequence: TGTGCCAGCAGCCCCTCCGGACAGTCGAACACTGAAGCTTTCTTT. It translates to CASSPSGQSNTEAFF. This sequence joins TRBV6-5 and TRBJ1-1; TRBD1 is a possible D gene (6 bases). This CDR3 region has 15 residues. Germline-derived CDR1 and CDR2 are MNHEY and SVGAGI. Trimming took off 6 bases at V and 1 base at J, with 15 bases between the two ends.

The chain has TRBV4-1 and TRBJ1-2, with D perhaps matching TRBD1 (6 bases). The CDR3 has 15 residues. V was cut by 2 bases and J by 0 bases, with 10 bases left in between. Germline CDR1 MGHRA, CDR2 YSYEKL. CDR3 protein: CASSQTRTANYGYTF. As DNA, the CDR3 is TGCGCCAGCAGCCAAACCCGGACAGCTAACTATGGCTACACCTTC.

The rearrangement uses TRBV7-9 and TRBJ1-2; TRBD1 is a possible D gene (5 bases). The germline gives CDR1 SEHNR, CDR2 FQNEAQ (reference sequence). The CDR3 totals 13 residues. Trimming left V 5 bases short and J 4 bases short, with 11 bases between. The CDR3 DNA reads as TGTGCCAGCAGCCCCCAGGGTCCCTATGGCTACACCTTC. Residues: CASSPQGPYGYTF.

This clone turned up a few times. The V and J genes are TRBV2 and TRBJ2-7; TRBD2 matches at 8 bases. The V gene's germline CDR1 is SNHLY and CDR2 FYNNEI. V trimming: 6 bases; J trimming: 4 bases; junction bases outside the gene matches: 11. This CDR3 has 15 residues. For the CDR3, the DNA is TGTGCCAGCAGCTCGGAGCGGGGGCGGGGGTACGAGCAGTACTTC. Amino acid sequence: CASSSERGRGYEQYF.

This sequence joins TRBV10-3 and TRBJ2-3; TRBD2 agrees at 12 bases. Germline trimming cut 2 bases from V and 8 bases from J; bases unmatched to any gene: 5. CDR1 and CDR2 from the germline V gene are ENHRY and SYGVKD. The CDR3 contains 15 residues. The DNA for the CDR3 is TGTGCCATCAGTGAGCTAGCGGGGGGGCTGGGTACGCAGTATTTT. Its protein is CAISELAGGLGTQYF.

The chain is built from TRBV19 and TRBJ2-7, with unresolved D. V was shortened by 3 bases and J by 3 bases, with 18 bases between the two germline ends. The germline V gene encodes CDR1 LNHDA and CDR2 SQIVND (reference sequence). This CDR3 has 16 amino acids. DNA of the CDR3: TGTGCCAGTAGTATTTCCCAGACTCCGAGTTACTACGAGCAGTACTTC. It translates to CASSISQTPSYYEQYF.

As regards this clone: The junction does not match germline at one end; this may be a read error. This sequence joins TRBV5-4 and TRBJ1-5; 7 bases are a match to TRBD1. CDR1 is SGHNT, CDR2 YYREEE, per germline (reference sequence). This CDR3 spans 15 amino acids. CDR3: CASSLGPGGTQPRHF. The CDR3 DNA reads as TGTGCCAGCAGCCTAGGACCAGGGGGGACTCAGCCCCGGCATTTT.

The chain links TRBV3-1 (or the pseudogene TRBV3-2) to TRBJ2-3, with D possibly matching TRBD2 (6 bases). Germline loops: CDR1 LGHDT, CDR2 YNNKEL (reference sequence). The CDR3 covers 16 residues. The ends were cut back, 2 bases at V and 0 bases at J, with 12 bases in the middle. The CDR3 coding sequence is TGTGCCAGCAGCCAAATATTGGGACTGAGCACAGATACGCAGTATTTT. Amino acids: CASSQILGLSTDTQYF.